This is a list of T cell receptor beta chains from one sample in a study of blood T cell repertoires in COVID-19. Assay: immunoSEQ multiplex PCR; the TCRdb copy retains only in-frame clones and omits some. There are 140,000 to 150,000 clones in the sample; 87% occur only once, and nearly 0.95% lies in the top ten. Specimen: peripheral blood. These receptor sequences come from a woman aged 50 to 65 with acute or convalescent COVID-19. CDR3s include the opening cysteine and the closing phenylalanine or tryptophan. Fields, in order: CDR3 DNA, CDR3 protein, clone size, J gene, D gene, V gene. The D gene is left open where the match is weak. Not all rows give a size; the values are once, few, many and, for expanded clones, a class.

CDR3 DNA: TGCAGTGCGAGTATAGGGGGCAACCAAGAGACCCAGTACTTC
CDR3 protein: CSASIGGNQETQYF
clone size: .
J gene: TRBJ2-5
D gene: TRBD1
V gene: TRBV20-1

CDR3 DNA: TGTGCCAGCGCCCCCTCAACAGGTTATGGCTACACCTTC
CDR3 protein: CASAPSTGYGYTF
clone size: .
J gene: TRBJ1-2
D gene: .
V gene: TRBV28

CDR3 DNA: TGTGCCAGCAACGAAGTTCAGGGGGCCGGTGAAAAACTGTTTTTT
CDR3 protein: CASNEVQGAGEKLFF
clone size: .
J gene: TRBJ1-4
D gene: TRBD1
V gene: TRBV6-5

CDR3 DNA: TGTGCCAGTAGTAGAGCTAGCGCGACCTACGAGCAGTACTTC
CDR3 protein: CASSRASATYEQYF
clone size: .
J gene: TRBJ2-7
D gene: .
V gene: TRBV19

CDR3 DNA: TGTGCCAGCAGTTTTAGCAGAGGGACAGGATCCTACGAGCAGTACTTC
CDR3 protein: CASSFSRGTGSYEQYF
clone size: once
J gene: TRBJ2-7
D gene: TRBD1
V gene: TRBV27

CDR3 DNA: TGTGCCAGCAGTTACTTCAGCGGGGAATACAATGAGCAGTTCTTC
CDR3 protein: CASSYFSGEYNEQFF
clone size: .
J gene: TRBJ2-1
D gene: TRBD2
V gene: TRBV6-5

CDR3 DNA: TGTGCCACCAGCCGACAGGGGGAGGTCACAGATACGCAGTATTTT
CDR3 protein: CATSRQGEVTDTQYF
clone size: .
J gene: TRBJ2-3
D gene: TRBD1
V gene: TRBV15

CDR3 DNA: TGTGCCAGCAGAAACAGGGTTCCCTCGACCTACGAGCAGTACTTC
CDR3 protein: CASRNRVPSTYEQYF
clone size: .
J gene: TRBJ2-7
D gene: .
V gene: TRBV6-5

CDR3 DNA: TGCGCCAGCAGCTTGGCGCGTCACTATGGCTACACCTTC
CDR3 protein: CASSLARHYGYTF
clone size: .
J gene: TRBJ1-2
D gene: .
V gene: TRBV5-1

CDR3 DNA: TGTGCCAGCAGTGAAGAAGCGGCGGGGACAGATACGCAGTATTTT
CDR3 protein: CASSEEAAGTDTQYF
clone size: .
J gene: TRBJ2-3
D gene: .
V gene: TRBV2

CDR3 DNA: TGTGCCACCACCATGAAGACAGACAGCAATCAGCCCCAGCATTTT
CDR3 protein: CATTMKTDSNQPQHF
clone size: .
J gene: TRBJ1-5
D gene: .
V gene: TRBV15

CDR3 DNA: TGTGCCAGCAGTTTATGGGCGGGGGGCACAGATACGCAGTATTTT
CDR3 protein: CASSLWAGGTDTQYF
clone size: .
J gene: TRBJ2-3
D gene: TRBD2
V gene: TRBV28

CDR3 DNA: TGCAGCGTTCCCCTCCCGGGGGAGCAGTTCTTC
CDR3 protein: CSVPLPGEQFF
clone size: few
J gene: TRBJ2-1
D gene: .
V gene: TRBV29-1

CDR3 DNA: TGTGCCACCAGCAGGACAGAGAACACCGGGGAGCTGTTTTTT
CDR3 protein: CATSRTENTGELFF
clone size: .
J gene: TRBJ2-2
D gene: .
V gene: TRBV15

CDR3 DNA: TGTGCCAGCAGCTTCACAGGGACGGTGTCTGGAAACACCATATATTTT
CDR3 protein: CASSFTGTVSGNTIYF
clone size: .
J gene: TRBJ1-3
D gene: .
V gene: TRBV7-9